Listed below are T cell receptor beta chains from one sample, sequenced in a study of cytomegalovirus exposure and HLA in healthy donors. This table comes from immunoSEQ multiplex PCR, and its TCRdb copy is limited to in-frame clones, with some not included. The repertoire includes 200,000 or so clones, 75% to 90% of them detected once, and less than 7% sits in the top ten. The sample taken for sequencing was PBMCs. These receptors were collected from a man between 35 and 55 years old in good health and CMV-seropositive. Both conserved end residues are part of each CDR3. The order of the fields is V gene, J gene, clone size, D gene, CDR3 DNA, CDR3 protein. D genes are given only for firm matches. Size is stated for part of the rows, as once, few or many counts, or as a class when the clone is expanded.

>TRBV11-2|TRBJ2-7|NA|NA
TGTGCCAGCAGCTTACCCCCCTTCTACGAGCAGTACTTC
CASSLPPFYEQYF
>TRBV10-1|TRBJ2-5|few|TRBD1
TGCGCCAGCAGTGGGGACAGGTTATTGAAGACCCAGTACTTC
CASSGDRLLKTQYF
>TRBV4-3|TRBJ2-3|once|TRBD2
TGCGCCAGCAGCCAAGAGCGCACTAGCGGGGGAGGAGCAGATACGCAGTATTTT
CASSQERTSGGGADTQYF
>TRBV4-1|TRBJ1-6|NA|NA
TGCGCCAGCAGCCATCCAAAAGGAGAGCCTCGTAATTCACCCCTCCACTTT
CASSHPKGEPRNSPLHF
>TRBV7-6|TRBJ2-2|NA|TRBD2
TGTGCCAGCAGCTTAGAGCTAGCGGGGGACACCGGGGAGCTGTTTTTT
CASSLELAGDTGELFF
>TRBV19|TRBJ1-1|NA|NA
TGTGCCAGTACCGCTTTCTTAAGGCGCGGAACTGAAGCTTTCTTT
CASTAFLRRGTEAFF
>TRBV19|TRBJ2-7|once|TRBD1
TGTGCCAGTAGTATAGATCTGGGACAGGGGAAAGGAGAGCAGTACTTC
CASSIDLGQGKGEQYF
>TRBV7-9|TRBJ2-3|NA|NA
TGTTCCAGCAGCACGGGAGCAGATACGCAGTATTTT
CSSSTGADTQYF
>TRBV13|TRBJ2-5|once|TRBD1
TGTGCCAGCAGCTTAAGGACAGGCCAAGAGACCCAGTACTTC
CASSLRTGQETQYF
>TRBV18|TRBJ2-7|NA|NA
TGTGCCAGCTCACCAATCCAGGGTGACTACGAGCAGTACTTC
CASSPIQGDYEQYF
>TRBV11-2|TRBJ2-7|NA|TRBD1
TGTGCCAGCAGCTTAGGCGGGACAGGGACCTACGAGCAGTACTTC
CASSLGGTGTYEQYF
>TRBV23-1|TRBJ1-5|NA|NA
TGCGCCAGCAGTCAGAAGGGAGAGAATAGCAATCAGCCCCAGCATTTT
CASSQKGENSNQPQHF
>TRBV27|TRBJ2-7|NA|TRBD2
TGTGCCAGCAGTATTAGCGGGGGGGGGCACTACGAGCAGTACTTC
CASSISGGGHYEQYF
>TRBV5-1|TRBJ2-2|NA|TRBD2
TGCGCCAGCAGCTTGGCTGGTCCTAGCGGGGGACCGAACACCGGGGAGCTGTTTTTT
CASSLAGPSGGPNTGELFF
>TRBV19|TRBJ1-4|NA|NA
TGTGCCAGTAGGCCTCAGGGTTTCGGAAAACTGTTTTTT
CASRPQGFGKLFF
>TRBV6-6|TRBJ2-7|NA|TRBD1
TGTGCCAGCAGTCCCGGGACAGGGGTTTCCGAGCAGTACTTC
CASSPGTGVSEQYF
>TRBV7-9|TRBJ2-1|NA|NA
TGTGCCAGCAGCTTAGCAGGCGGGGAGGACAATGAGCAGTTCTTC
CASSLAGGEDNEQFF
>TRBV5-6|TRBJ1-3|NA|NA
TGTGCCAGCAGCTTGTCTTCCCTCTCTGGAAACACCATATATTTT
CASSLSSLSGNTIYF
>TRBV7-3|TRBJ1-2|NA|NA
TGTGCCAGCAGCCGGGATAACTATGGCTACACCTTC
CASSRDNYGYTF
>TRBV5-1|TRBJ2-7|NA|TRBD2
TGCGCCAGCAGCTTGGCCGGACTAGCGGGGGGCAGCTCCTACGAGCAGTACTTC
CASSLAGLAGGSSYEQYF
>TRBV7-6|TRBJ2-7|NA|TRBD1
TGTGCCAGCAGCCTTACAGGGGGGTCCTCCTACGAGCAGTACTTC
CASSLTGGSSYEQYF
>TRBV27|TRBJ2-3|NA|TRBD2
TGTGCCAGCAGTTCCCGGACTAGCGGAACAGATACGCAGTATTTT
CASSSRTSGTDTQYF
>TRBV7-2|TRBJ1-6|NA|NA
TGTGCCAGCAGCGAGGGCCCTAAAACCCTCCACTTT
CASSEGPKTLHF
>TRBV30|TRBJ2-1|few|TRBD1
TGTGCCTGGAGTTTCCCCGGGACAGGGGCCCTGCGGGGGGTCTTC
CAWSFPGTGALRGVF
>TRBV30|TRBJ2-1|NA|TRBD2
TGTGCCTGGCGGCGGGGGGCGCTTGCCCAGTTCTTC
CAWRRGALAQFF
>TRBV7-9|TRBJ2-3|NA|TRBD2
TGTTCCAGCAGCTTAGGGACTAGCGGGAGCACAGATACGCAGTATTTT
CSSSLGTSGSTDTQYF
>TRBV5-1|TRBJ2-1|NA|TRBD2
TGCGCCAGCAGCCGGCTCGCTAGCGGGGGGACTAGCTCCTACAATGAGCAGTTCTTC
CASSRLASGGTSSYNEQFF
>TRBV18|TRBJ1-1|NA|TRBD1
TGTGCCAGCTCACTCTTGGACAGGGAGAACACTGAAGCTTTCTTT
CASSLLDRENTEAFF
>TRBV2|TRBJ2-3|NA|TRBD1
TGTGCCAGCAGTGGGACAGGGGTTGATACGCAGTATTTT
CASSGTGVDTQYF
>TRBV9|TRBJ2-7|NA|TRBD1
TGTGCCAGCAGCGTAGGGATTGGGGGGACAGGGACGACCGAGCAGTACTTC
CASSVGIGGTGTTEQYF
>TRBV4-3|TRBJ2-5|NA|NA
TGCGCCAGCAGCCAAGATTCGGGTTTTGGAGAGACCCAGTACTTC
CASSQDSGFGETQYF
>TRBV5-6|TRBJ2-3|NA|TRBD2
TGTGCCAGCAGCTTCCAGCGGGGGACAGATACGCAGTATTTT
CASSFQRGTDTQYF
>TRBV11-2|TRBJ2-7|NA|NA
TGTGCCAGCAGCTCTATGGACACCGGCTACGAGCAGTACTTC
CASSSMDTGYEQYF
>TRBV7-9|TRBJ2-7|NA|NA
TGTGCCAGCAGCTTAAGCCCAGGTTTAGGCGAGCAGTACTTC
CASSLSPGLGEQYF
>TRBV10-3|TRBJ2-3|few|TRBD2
TGTGCCATCAGGACTTCTAGCGGAAGCACAGATACGCAGTATTTT
CAIRTSSGSTDTQYF
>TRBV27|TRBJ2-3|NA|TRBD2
TGTGCCAGCAGTTTATTGCTGGTTATTAGCGGGGGGGCGGCACACACAGATACGCAGTATTTT
CASSLLLVISGGAAHTDTQYF
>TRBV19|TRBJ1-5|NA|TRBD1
TGTGCCAGTAGCCCATGGGACAGGAGCAATCAGCCCCAGCATTTT
CASSPWDRSNQPQHF
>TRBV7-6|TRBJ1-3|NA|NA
TGTGCCACCAGGGGTGCGGGAGGAAACACCATATATTTT
CATRGAGGNTIYF